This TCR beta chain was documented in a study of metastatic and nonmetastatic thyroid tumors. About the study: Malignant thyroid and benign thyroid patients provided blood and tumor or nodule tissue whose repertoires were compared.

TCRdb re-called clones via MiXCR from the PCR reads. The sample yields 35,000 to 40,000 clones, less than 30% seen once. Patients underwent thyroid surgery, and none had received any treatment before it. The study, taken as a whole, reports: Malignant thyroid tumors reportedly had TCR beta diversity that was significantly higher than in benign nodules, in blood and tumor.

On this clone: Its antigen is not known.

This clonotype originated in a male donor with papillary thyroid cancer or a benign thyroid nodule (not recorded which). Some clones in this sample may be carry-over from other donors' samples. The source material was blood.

CDR3: CASGTGTFYEQYF. The CDR3 DNA is TGTGCCAGTGGGACAGGGACATTCTACGAGCAGTACTTC. This chain joins TRBV19 and TRBJ2-7; 9 bases align to TRBD1. The CDR3 covers 13 residues. The V segment lost 8 bases and the J segment 3 bases; nucleotides outside the gene matches: 5. Per the germline V gene, CDR1 is LNHDA and CDR2 is SQIVND (reference sequence). The entire variable domain, with the rest obtained from reference TRBV19 and TRBJ2-7, is as follows: DGGITQSPKYLFRKEGQNVTLSCEQNLNHDAMYWYRQDPGQGLRLIYYSQIVNDFQKGDIAEGYSVSREKKESFPLTVTSAQKNPTAFYLCASGTGTFYEQYFGPGTRLTVT.